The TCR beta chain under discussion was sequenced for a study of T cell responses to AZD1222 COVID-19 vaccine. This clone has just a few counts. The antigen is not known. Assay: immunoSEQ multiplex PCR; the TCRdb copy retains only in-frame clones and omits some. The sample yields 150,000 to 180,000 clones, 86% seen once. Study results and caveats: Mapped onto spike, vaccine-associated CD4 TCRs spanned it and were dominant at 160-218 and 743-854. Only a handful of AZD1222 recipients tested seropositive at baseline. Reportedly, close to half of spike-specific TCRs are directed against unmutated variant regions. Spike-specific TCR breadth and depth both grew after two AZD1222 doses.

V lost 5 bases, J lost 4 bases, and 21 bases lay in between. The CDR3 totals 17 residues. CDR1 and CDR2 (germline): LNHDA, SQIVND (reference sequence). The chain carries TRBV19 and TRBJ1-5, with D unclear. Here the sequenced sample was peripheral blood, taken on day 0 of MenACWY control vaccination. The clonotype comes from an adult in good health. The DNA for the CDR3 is TGTGCCAGTAGTGTCCGTTTGGGTTCAAATTCTAATCAGCCCCAGCATTTT. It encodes CASSVRLGSNSNQPQHF.